This T cell receptor (beta chain) comes out of a study of blood T cell repertoires in COVID-19. Study-level information: Italy, Spain and the United States were the sources of the convalescent and acute COVID-19 samples.

Germline assignment: CDR1 MNHEY and CDR2 SMNVEV (reference sequence). V lost 1 base to trimming and J lost 2 bases; unmatched junction nucleotides: 4. This CDR3 has 15 amino acids. The table lists this clone with a few counts. In the authors' workflow: Amplification from reference gene primers served as the basis for estimated nucleated cell counts. The table came from immunoSEQ multiplex PCR; TCRdb's copy has only in-frame clones and leaves some out. The DNA gave D and trimming, while V, J and clone size come from that table. The sample shows more than 95,000 clones, about four fifths of them seen only once.

Sequencing input: peripheral blood. The clonotype was recovered from a man aged 55 to 70 with acute or convalescent COVID-19. The chain is built from TRBV27 and TRBJ2-7; 8 bases map to TRBD1. The CDR3: CASSLWGTGAYEQYF. CDR3 nucleotide sequence: TGTGCCAGCAGTTTATGGGGGACAGGTGCCTACGAGCAGTACTTC.